This passage covers 4 T cell receptor beta chains from one sample sequenced in a study of blood T cell repertoires in COVID-19. The method was immunoSEQ multiplex PCR; TCRdb's version includes in-frame clones alone and lacks a portion of them. This sample has 100,000 or so clones, with 70% to 90% found just once. Sequenced: peripheral blood. The receptors originated from a woman aged 60-75 years with acute or convalescent COVID-19.

This clone was seen a few times. The rearrangement uses TRBV6-5 and TRBJ1-2; 7 nucleotides align to TRBD1. The germline gives CDR1 MNHEY, CDR2 SVGAGI. The CDR3 is made up of 15 amino acids. V lost 6 bases to trimming and J lost 3 bases; unmatched junction nucleotides: 10. CDR3 DNA sequence: TGTGCCAGCAGATCCGACTCGACAGGGTACTATGGCTACACCTTC. It yields the protein CASRSDSTGYYGYTF.

This chain connects TRBV6-5 to TRBJ1-5, with TRBD1 matching 7 bases. The germline CDR1 and CDR2 sequences are MNHEY and SVGAGI. CDR3 length: 15 residues. The V gene end was trimmed by 10 bases and the J gene end by 0 bases; junction bases not matched to a gene: 9. This CDR3 reads CATGDSWNSNQPQHF. CDR3 in DNA: TGTGCCACCGGGGACAGTTGGAATAGCAATCAGCCCCAGCATTTT.

The gene calls are TRBV7-9 and TRBJ2-1; the D gene is possibly TRBD2 (8 bases). The V end lost 5 bases, the J end lost 7 bases, and 15 bases lay between the germline ends. Germline V gene lookup returns CDR1 SEHNR and CDR2 FQNEAQ (reference sequence). The CDR3 has 14 amino acids. The CDR3 is CASSRQGLGNEQFF. The CDR3 coding sequence is TGTGCCAGCAGCCGACAGGGACTAGGGAATGAGCAGTTCTTC. Full variable domain (rest looked up from reference TRBV7-9 and TRBJ2-1): DTGVSQNPRHKITKRGQNVTFRCDPISEHNRLYWYRQTLGQGPEFLTYFQNEAQLEKSRLLSDRFSAERPKGSFSTLEIQRTEQGDSAMYLCASSRQGLGNEQFFGPGTRLTVL.

The chain recombines TRBV6-6 with TRBJ1-2, with 8 positions matching TRBD1. V gave up 5 bases and J gave up 9 bases; unmatched junction bases: 5. CDR3 size: 12 residues. Per the germline V gene, CDR1 is MNHNY and CDR2 is SVGAGI (reference sequence). As DNA, the CDR3 is TGTGCCAGCAGTAGAGGACAGGGAAGCTACACCTTC. This encodes CASSRGQGSYTF.